A selection of T cell receptor beta chains follows, all from one sample in a study of CD8 T cells in ankylosing spondylitis. Using its own MiXCR run on the 5' RACE reads, TCRdb lists one record per CDR3 protein. The profile shows a few hundred thousand distinct CDR3 sequences, roughly a quarter of them singletons. What was sequenced was blood, either unsorted or a sorted T cell fraction (not recorded which). The source is a male donor with ankylosing spondylitis or in good health (not recorded which). Both conserved end residues are trimmed from each CDR3.

>TRBJ2-1|TRBV20-1|10
SALTAHNEQF
>TRBJ1-6|TRBV4-1|15
ASSQDFGVDYNSPLH
>TRBJ2-6|TRBV6-5|13
ASSYRNAGANVLT
>TRBJ2-3|TRBV20-1|13
SARVPHLREDTQY
>TRBJ2-1|TRBV20-1|11
SATGTSDGEQF
>TRBJ2-1|TRBV24-1|15
ATSAYGRGVPADEQF
>TRBJ2-2|TRBV5-4|14
ASSSLAGTNTGELF
>TRBJ2-1|TRBV5-6|10
ASSFPPGEQF
>TRBJ1-1|TRBV3-1|11
ASSHGAVAEAF
>TRBJ2-7|TRBV20-1|11
SAKRPGSYEQY
>TRBJ1-1|TRBV20-1|13
SARDRGFMNTEAF
>TRBJ2-6|TRBV7-2|13
ASSLGPAGANVLT
>TRBJ2-7|TRBV29-1|10
SVGEGTYEQY
>TRBJ2-7|TRBV5-1|14
ASSRNGLAGTTVQY
>TRBJ2-6|TRBV10-3|14
AIPGPPISGANVLT
>TRBJ1-4|TRBV6-6|11
ASIRAGREKLF
>TRBJ2-5|TRBV7-2|13
ASSLDSGRVGAQY
>TRBJ2-2|TRBV12-3/TRBV12-4|12
ASSLWFPTGELF
>TRBJ2-2|TRBV20-1|12
SARELANTGELF
>TRBJ2-5|TRBV7-8|12
ASSWSSSQETQY
>TRBJ2-5|TRBV2|10
ASNPGQETQY
>TRBJ1-2|TRBV12-3/TRBV12-4|10
ASSRLTYGYT
>TRBJ2-2|TRBV7-2|11
ASSWPWGGELF
>TRBJ2-1|TRBV12-3/TRBV12-4|9
ASSLGRVQF
>TRBJ2-6|TRBV29-1|12
SVDKGSGANVLT
>TRBJ2-3|TRBV7-2|14
ASSFSGGAGADTQY
>TRBJ2-6|TRBV10-3|13
AISEGLSGANVLT
>TRBJ1-4|TRBV11-2|11
ASSLTWNEKLF
>TRBJ2-3|TRBV2|15
ASSPRSRTPSTDTQY
>TRBJ2-7|TRBV6-1|14
ASIGTRLAPTGEQY
>TRBJ2-3|TRBV5-1|13
ASSPGRLAYDTQY
>TRBJ1-5|TRBV20-1|15
SASPGEQLGSNQPQH
>TRBJ2-3|TRBV20-1|15
SARDQDGTQRIDTQY
>TRBJ2-4|TRBV6-5|9
ASSGKNIQY
>TRBJ2-3|TRBV20-1|13
SAPWGAGGKDTQY
>TRBJ2-7|TRBV20-1|13
SASLASGGYYEQY
>TRBJ2-7|TRBV12-3/TRBV12-4|13
ASSLTSGGSYEQY
>TRBJ1-1|TRBV12-3/TRBV12-4|11
ASNWREGTEAF
>TRBJ1-5|TRBV20-1|12
SARSEYSNQPQH
>TRBJ2-7|TRBV29-1|11
SVGPGGGYEQY
>TRBJ2-7|TRBV10-3|12
AVTPGTVTHEQY
>TRBJ2-3|TRBV5-6|13
ASSPWLLCTDTQY
>TRBJ2-7|TRBV12-2|11
ASRLKLENEQY
>TRBJ2-5|TRBV12-3/TRBV12-4|10
ASGVRQETQY
>TRBJ2-5|TRBV20-1|13
SADPGTGQLETQY
>TRBJ2-5|TRBV20-1|12
SAREGEAQETQY
>TRBJ2-6|TRBV10-3|15
AISDPTGSSGANVLT
>TRBJ2-3|TRBV12-3/TRBV12-4|11
ASSLLAGGAQY
>TRBJ1-6|TRBV12-3/TRBV12-4|13
ASSLAKGGASPLH
>TRBJ2-1|TRBV30|13
AWSDSGGPYNEQF
>TRBJ2-1|TRBV6-1|12
ASSTVRSYNEQF
>TRBJ2-1|TRBV20-1|13
SASYASKIYNEQF
>TRBJ1-2|TRBV20-1|9
KGAGLYGYT